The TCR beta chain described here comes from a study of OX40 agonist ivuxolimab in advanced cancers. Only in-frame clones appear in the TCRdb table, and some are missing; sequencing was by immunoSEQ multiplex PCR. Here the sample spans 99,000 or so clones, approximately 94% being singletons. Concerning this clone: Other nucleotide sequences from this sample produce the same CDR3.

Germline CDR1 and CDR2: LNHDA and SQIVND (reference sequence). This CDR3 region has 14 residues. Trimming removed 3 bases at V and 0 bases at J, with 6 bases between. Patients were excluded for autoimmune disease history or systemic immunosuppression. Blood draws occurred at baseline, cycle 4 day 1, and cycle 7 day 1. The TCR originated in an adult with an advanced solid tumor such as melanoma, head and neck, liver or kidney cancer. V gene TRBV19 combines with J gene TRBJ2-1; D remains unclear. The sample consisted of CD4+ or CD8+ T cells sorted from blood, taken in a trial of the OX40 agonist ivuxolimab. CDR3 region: CASSMGSSYNEQFF. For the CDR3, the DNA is TGTGCCAGTAGTATGGGAAGCTCCTACAATGAGCAGTTCTTC.